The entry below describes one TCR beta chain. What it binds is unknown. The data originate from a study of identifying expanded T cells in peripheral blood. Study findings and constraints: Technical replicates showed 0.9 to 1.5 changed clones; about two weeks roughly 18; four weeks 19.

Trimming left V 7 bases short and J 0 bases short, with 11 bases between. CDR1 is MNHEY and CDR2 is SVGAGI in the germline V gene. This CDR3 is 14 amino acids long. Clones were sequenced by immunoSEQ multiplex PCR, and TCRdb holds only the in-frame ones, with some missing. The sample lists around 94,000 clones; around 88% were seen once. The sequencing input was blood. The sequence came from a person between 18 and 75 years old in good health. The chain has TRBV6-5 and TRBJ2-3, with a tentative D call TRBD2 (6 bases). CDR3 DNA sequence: TGTGCCAGCAAAGCGGGCCATAGCACAGATACGCAGTATTTT. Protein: CASKAGHSTDTQYF.